Listed below are T cell receptor beta chains from one sample, sequenced in a study of radiotherapy plus CTLA-4 blockade in lung cancer. Clones were sequenced by immunoSEQ multiplex PCR, and TCRdb holds only the in-frame ones, with some missing. This sample has about 78,000 clones, with around 88% found just once. Here the sequenced sample was peripheral blood, taken from a patient treated with radiotherapy plus ipilimumab. The receptor set was obtained from a human donor with non-small cell lung cancer who had a partial response to radiotherapy plus ipilimumab. CDR3s include the opening cysteine and the closing phenylalanine or tryptophan. Each record gives: clone size, D gene, V gene, J gene, CDR3 DNA, CDR3 protein. The D gene is left open where the match is weak. Part of the rows lack a size; the others show once, few, many or a class for expanded clones.

clone size: .; D gene: .; V gene: TRBV18; J gene: TRBJ2-7; CDR3 DNA: TGTGCCAGCTCACCACAGACAGCGACGTTCTACGAGCAGTACTTC; CDR3 protein: CASSPQTATFYEQYF
clone size: .; D gene: TRBD2; V gene: TRBV19; J gene: TRBJ2-1; CDR3 DNA: TGTGCCAGTAGTTCACAGGTAGCGGGACCTGTTCGTGAGCAGTTCTTC; CDR3 protein: CASSSQVAGPVREQFF
clone size: .; D gene: .; V gene: TRBV7-2; J gene: TRBJ1-2; CDR3 DNA: TGTGCCAGCAGCTTAGAGCAGAAGTACTACGGCTACACCTTC; CDR3 protein: CASSLEQKYYGYTF
clone size: .; D gene: .; V gene: TRBV28; J gene: TRBJ1-4; CDR3 DNA: TGTGCCAGCAGTTTCGGGGGGGCTGAAAAACTGTTTTTT; CDR3 protein: CASSFGGAEKLFF
clone size: .; D gene: TRBD1; V gene: TRBV28; J gene: TRBJ1-5; CDR3 DNA: TGTGCCAGCACCAGAACCCGGACAGGGGGCTATCAGCCCCAGCATTTT; CDR3 protein: CASTRTRTGGYQPQHF
clone size: .; D gene: TRBD2; V gene: TRBV5-4; J gene: TRBJ2-1; CDR3 DNA: TGTGCCAGCAGCTTGGGGGGACTAGCGGTCAATGAGCAGTTCTTC; CDR3 protein: CASSLGGLAVNEQFF
clone size: .; D gene: .; V gene: TRBV6-4; J gene: TRBJ1-1; CDR3 DNA: TGTGCCAGCAGTATTACAAGTAACACTGAAGCTTTCTTT; CDR3 protein: CASSITSNTEAFF
clone size: .; D gene: .; V gene: TRBV5-1; J gene: TRBJ1-2; CDR3 DNA: TGCGCCAGCAGCAGTGAGGCTGGGGCAGACCTAAACTATGGCTACACCTTC; CDR3 protein: CASSSEAGADLNYGYTF
clone size: .; D gene: TRBD2; V gene: TRBV15; J gene: TRBJ2-4; CDR3 DNA: TGTGCCACCAGCAGAGAACTAGCGGGAGTGGGGACCATTCAGTACTTC; CDR3 protein: CATSRELAGVGTIQYF
clone size: .; D gene: TRBD2; V gene: TRBV10-2; J gene: TRBJ2-3; CDR3 DNA: TGCGCCAGCAGTGATACCCTCCGGACTAGCGGCCGAACTTTCGCAGATACGCAGTATTTT; CDR3 protein: CASSDTLRTSGRTFADTQYF
clone size: few; D gene: .; V gene: TRBV7-2; J gene: TRBJ2-1; CDR3 DNA: TGTGCCAGCAGCTTAGGCTCGGGGACACGGAATGAGCAGTTCTTC; CDR3 protein: CASSLGSGTRNEQFF
clone size: .; D gene: .; V gene: TRBV10-3; J gene: TRBJ1-2; CDR3 DNA: TGTGCCATCAGTCGAGACGGGAGGTATGGCTACACCTTC; CDR3 protein: CAISRDGRYGYTF
clone size: .; D gene: TRBD1; V gene: TRBV19; J gene: TRBJ1-6; CDR3 DNA: TGTGCCAGTCGGACAGGGCCGAATTCACCCCTCCACTTT; CDR3 protein: CASRTGPNSPLHF
clone size: .; D gene: .; V gene: TRBV7-9; J gene: TRBJ2-1; CDR3 DNA: TGTGCCAGCAGCCCGGACAGCTGGGGTGAGCAGTTCTTC; CDR3 protein: CASSPDSWGEQFF
clone size: .; D gene: .; V gene: TRBV28; J gene: TRBJ1-5; CDR3 DNA: TGTGCCAGCAGACAGGGTGGAAGTGCAAGTCAGCCCCAGCATTTT; CDR3 protein: CASRQGGSASQPQHF
clone size: .; D gene: .; V gene: TRBV27; J gene: TRBJ2-7; CDR3 DNA: TGTGCCAGCAGTCCGGGATCCCTCTACGAGCAGTACTTC; CDR3 protein: CASSPGSLYEQYF
clone size: .; D gene: .; V gene: TRBV11-3; J gene: TRBJ2-2; CDR3 DNA: TGTGCCAGCGCACTGCGAGGCACCGGGGAGCTGTTTTTT; CDR3 protein: CASALRGTGELFF
clone size: .; D gene: TRBD2; V gene: TRBV7-9; J gene: TRBJ2-5; CDR3 DNA: TGTGCCAGCAGCGTCCTACTAGCGGACCAAGAGACCCAGTACTTC; CDR3 protein: CASSVLLADQETQYF
clone size: .; D gene: TRBD1; V gene: TRBV5-6; J gene: TRBJ2-2; CDR3 DNA: TGTGCCAGCAGTCGTACCACAGGGGGCATCGGGGAGCTGTTTTTT; CDR3 protein: CASSRTTGGIGELFF
clone size: .; D gene: .; V gene: TRBV7-9; J gene: TRBJ1-2; CDR3 DNA: TGTGCCAGCAGCCCCGGGCTCTCAACCGCGGGTGGCTACACCTTC; CDR3 protein: CASSPGLSTAGGYTF
clone size: .; D gene: .; V gene: TRBV5-1; J gene: TRBJ1-2; CDR3 DNA: TGCGCCAGCAGCTTGTCGGACAGTTATGGCTACACCTTC; CDR3 protein: CASSLSDSYGYTF
clone size: .; D gene: TRBD1; V gene: TRBV7-9; J gene: TRBJ2-5; CDR3 DNA: TGTGCCAGCAGCTTAGTAGACAGGGGAGAGACCCAGTACTTC; CDR3 protein: CASSLVDRGETQYF
clone size: .; D gene: .; V gene: TRBV6-5; J gene: TRBJ1-4; CDR3 DNA: TGTGCCAGCAGAGAGGGACTGGAGGGGGAAAAACTGTTTTTT; CDR3 protein: CASREGLEGEKLFF
clone size: .; D gene: TRBD1; V gene: TRBV5-5; J gene: TRBJ2-6; CDR3 DNA: TGTGCCAGCAGTAGGACAGGGGGCTCTGGGGCCAACGTCCTGACTTTC; CDR3 protein: CASSRTGGSGANVLTF
clone size: once; D gene: TRBD2; V gene: TRBV7-9; J gene: TRBJ2-2; CDR3 DNA: TGTGCCAGCAGCCCCAACGGGAGGGAGGAGCTGTTTTTT; CDR3 protein: CASSPNGREELFF
clone size: .; D gene: TRBD1; V gene: TRBV18; J gene: TRBJ1-1; CDR3 DNA: TGTGCCAGCTCTCGGGACAGGAACACTGAAGCTTTCTTT; CDR3 protein: CASSRDRNTEAFF
clone size: .; D gene: TRBD1; V gene: TRBV18; J gene: TRBJ1-1; CDR3 DNA: TGTGCCAGCTCACTGGCCGGGACAGGGACGACTGAAGCTTTCTTT; CDR3 protein: CASSLAGTGTTEAFF
clone size: .; D gene: .; V gene: TRBV19; J gene: TRBJ2-3; CDR3 DNA: TGTGCCAGTAGTATGGGCAGACTATATGATACGCAGTATTTT; CDR3 protein: CASSMGRLYDTQYF
clone size: .; D gene: .; V gene: TRBV25-1; J gene: TRBJ1-1; CDR3 DNA: TGTGCCAGCGTACAGGCCACTGAAGCTTTCTTT; CDR3 protein: CASVQATEAFF
clone size: .; D gene: TRBD1; V gene: TRBV6-5; J gene: TRBJ1-2; CDR3 DNA: TGTGCCAGCAGTTACAATACTCCGGGACAGATAGATGGCTACACCTTC; CDR3 protein: CASSYNTPGQIDGYTF
clone size: .; D gene: TRBD2; V gene: TRBV19; J gene: TRBJ2-2; CDR3 DNA: TGTGCCAGTACCAATCCTAGCGGGAGGGACAACACCGGGGAGCTGTTTTTT; CDR3 protein: CASTNPSGRDNTGELFF
clone size: .; D gene: .; V gene: TRBV5-1; J gene: TRBJ2-7; CDR3 DNA: TGCGCCAGCAGCTTGGAGACAGATTACGAGCAGTACTTC; CDR3 protein: CASSLETDYEQYF
clone size: .; D gene: .; V gene: TRBV7-9; J gene: TRBJ1-1; CDR3 DNA: TGTGCCAGCAGCCGAGGGGGGGGGACAGCTTTCTTT; CDR3 protein: CASSRGGGTAFF
clone size: .; D gene: TRBD1; V gene: TRBV6-1; J gene: TRBJ1-2; CDR3 DNA: TGTGCCAGCAGAGCTCAGGGGGTGGACTATGGCTACACCTTC; CDR3 protein: CASRAQGVDYGYTF
clone size: few; D gene: .; V gene: TRBV5-6; J gene: TRBJ1-1; CDR3 DNA: TGTGCCAGCAGCTTTTCTAGGAGGAACACTGAAGCTTTCTTT; CDR3 protein: CASSFSRRNTEAFF
clone size: .; D gene: TRBD1; V gene: TRBV5-6; J gene: TRBJ1-6; CDR3 DNA: TGTGCCAGCAGCTGGGACAGGGTTAATTCACCCCTCCACTTT; CDR3 protein: CASSWDRVNSPLHF
clone size: .; D gene: TRBD1; V gene: TRBV6-6; J gene: TRBJ2-1; CDR3 DNA: TGTGCCAGCACCCCACGGACAGGCTTGGGCAATGAGCAGTTCTTC; CDR3 protein: CASTPRTGLGNEQFF
clone size: .; D gene: .; V gene: TRBV27; J gene: TRBJ2-3; CDR3 DNA: TGTGCCAGCAGTTTGGGGAGGCTCCGCACAGATACGCAGTATTTT; CDR3 protein: CASSLGRLRTDTQYF
clone size: .; D gene: .; V gene: TRBV9; J gene: TRBJ1-6; CDR3 DNA: TGTGCCAGCAGCCTGGGGGGGGACACCTCGGGTAATTCACCCCTCCACTTT; CDR3 protein: CASSLGGDTSGNSPLHF
clone size: .; D gene: TRBD2; V gene: TRBV6-1; J gene: TRBJ2-1; CDR3 DNA: TGTGCCAGCAGGATAGCGGGAGTTTCCTACAATGAGCAGTTCTTC; CDR3 protein: CASRIAGVSYNEQFF
clone size: once; D gene: .; V gene: TRBV19; J gene: TRBJ1-2; CDR3 DNA: TGTGCCAGTAGTCGGGGGGCAGAGAATGGCTACACCTTC; CDR3 protein: CASSRGAENGYTF
clone size: .; D gene: .; V gene: TRBV19; J gene: TRBJ1-5; CDR3 DNA: TGTGCCAGTAGTATAACCCCAGGGGTCGGGCAGCCCCAGCATTTT; CDR3 protein: CASSITPGVGQPQHF
clone size: .; D gene: TRBD1; V gene: TRBV5-8; J gene: TRBJ2-1; CDR3 DNA: TGTGCCAGCAGCTCGGGACAGGGGGCGAGTGAGCAGTTCTTC; CDR3 protein: CASSSGQGASEQFF
clone size: .; D gene: TRBD2; V gene: TRBV29-1; J gene: TRBJ2-3; CDR3 DNA: TGCAGCGCGGAGGGACTAGCCCCAGGTACGCAGTATTTT; CDR3 protein: CSAEGLAPGTQYF
clone size: .; D gene: .; V gene: TRBV6-1; J gene: TRBJ1-4; CDR3 DNA: TGTGCCAGCAGTGAGTTTTTACTGAGTCTGGACAAGGCAACTAATGAAAAACTGTTTTTT; CDR3 protein: CASSEFLLSLDKATNEKLFF
clone size: .; D gene: TRBD1; V gene: TRBV4-2; J gene: TRBJ2-1; CDR3 DNA: TGTGCCAGCAGCCAAATTGGACAGGGCAATGAGCAGTTCTTC; CDR3 protein: CASSQIGQGNEQFF
clone size: .; D gene: .; V gene: TRBV10-3; J gene: TRBJ1-2; CDR3 DNA: TGTGCCATCAGTGAGTCCAGTAAGATCGACTTC; CDR3 protein: CAISESSKIDF
clone size: .; D gene: TRBD2; V gene: TRBV27; J gene: TRBJ2-1; CDR3 DNA: TGTGCCAGCAGTGGACTAGCGGACAATGAGCAGTTCTTC; CDR3 protein: CASSGLADNEQFF
clone size: .; D gene: TRBD1; V gene: TRBV27; J gene: TRBJ1-1; CDR3 DNA: TGTGCCAGCAGCTCGGACAGGACAGGGAACACTGAAGCTTTCTTT; CDR3 protein: CASSSDRTGNTEAFF
clone size: .; D gene: .; V gene: TRBV7-3; J gene: TRBJ1-1; CDR3 DNA: TGTGCCAGCAGCCGCAGTTCAGGGGTGAAAACTTTCTTT; CDR3 protein: CASSRSSGVKTFF
clone size: .; D gene: .; V gene: TRBV28; J gene: TRBJ1-1; CDR3 DNA: TGTGCCAGCAGTTCAAAATGGAACACTGAAGCTTTCTTT; CDR3 protein: CASSSKWNTEAFF